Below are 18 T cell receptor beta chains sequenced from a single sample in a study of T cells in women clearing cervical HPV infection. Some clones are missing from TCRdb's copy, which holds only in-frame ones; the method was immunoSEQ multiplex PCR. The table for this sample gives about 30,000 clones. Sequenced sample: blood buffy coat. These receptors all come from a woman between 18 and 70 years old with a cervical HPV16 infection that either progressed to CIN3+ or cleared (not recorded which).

CDR3 loop: CASSEGSATQFSYNEQFF. The CDR3 bases that were read are TGCGCCAGCAGTGAGGGTAGCGCCACCCAGTTCTCCTACAATGAG. The chain employs TRBV10-2 and TRBJ2-1; D perhaps matches TRBD2 (5 bases). The observed sequence ends 3 residues before the CDR3 terminus, with the missing tail filled in from the germline J gene. Trimming removed 2 bases from V and 0 bases from J, with 17 bases in between. The CDR3 is 18 residues long. CDR1 and CDR2 (germline): WSHSY, SAAADI.

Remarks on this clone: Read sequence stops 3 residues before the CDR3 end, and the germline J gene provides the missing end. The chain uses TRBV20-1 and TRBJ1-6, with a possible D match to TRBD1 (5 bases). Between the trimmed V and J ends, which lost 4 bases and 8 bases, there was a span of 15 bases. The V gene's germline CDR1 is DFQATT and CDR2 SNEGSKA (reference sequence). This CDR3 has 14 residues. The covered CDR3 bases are TGCAGTGCTAAACAAGGGTTGGGGCATTCACCC. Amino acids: CSAKQGLGHSP. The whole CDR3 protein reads CSAKQGLGHSPLHF.

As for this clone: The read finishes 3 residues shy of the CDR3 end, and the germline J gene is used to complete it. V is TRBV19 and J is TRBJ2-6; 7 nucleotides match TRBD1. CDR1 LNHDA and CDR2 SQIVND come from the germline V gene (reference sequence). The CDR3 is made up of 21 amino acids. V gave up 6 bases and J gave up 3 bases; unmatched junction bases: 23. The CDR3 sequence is CASRPSLGQDKLSLGANVLTF. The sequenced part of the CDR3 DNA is TGTGCCAGTAGACCCTCACTTGGACAGGACAAATTATCTCTTGGGGCCAACGTC. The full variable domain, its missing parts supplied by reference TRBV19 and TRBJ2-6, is DGGITQSPKYLFRKEGQNVTLSCEQNLNHDAMYWYRQDPGQGLRLIYYSQIVNDFQKGDIAEGYSVSREKKESFPLTVTSAQKNPTAFYLCASRPSLGQDKLSLGANVLTFGAGSRLTVL.

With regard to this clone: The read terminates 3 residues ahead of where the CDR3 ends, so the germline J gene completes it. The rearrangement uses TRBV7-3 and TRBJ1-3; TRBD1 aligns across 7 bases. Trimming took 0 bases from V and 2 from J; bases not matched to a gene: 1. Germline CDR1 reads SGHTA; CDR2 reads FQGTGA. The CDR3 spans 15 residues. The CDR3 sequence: CASSLTTGPGNTIYF. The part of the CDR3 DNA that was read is TGTGCCAGCAGCTTAACGACAGGGCCTGGAAACACC. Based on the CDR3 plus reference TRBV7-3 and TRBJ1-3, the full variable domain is GAGVSQTPSNKVTEKGKYVELRCDPISGHTALYWYRQSLGQGPEFLIYFQGTGAADDSGLPNDRFFAVRPEGSVSTLKIQRTERGDSAVYLCASSLTTGPGNTIYFGEGSWLTVV.

The CDR3 spells CAISRGVTQYF. The sequenced part of the CDR3 DNA is TGTGCCATCAGCCGGGGGGTTACG. The chain uses TRBV10-3 and TRBJ2-3; 7 bases match TRBD2. With the read ending 3 residues before the CDR3 end, the germline J gene is used to fill in that end. Germline CDR1 ENHRY, CDR2 SYGVKD. There are 11 residues in the CDR3. Trimming removed 6 bases from V and 8 bases from J; junction bases left unmatched: 2.

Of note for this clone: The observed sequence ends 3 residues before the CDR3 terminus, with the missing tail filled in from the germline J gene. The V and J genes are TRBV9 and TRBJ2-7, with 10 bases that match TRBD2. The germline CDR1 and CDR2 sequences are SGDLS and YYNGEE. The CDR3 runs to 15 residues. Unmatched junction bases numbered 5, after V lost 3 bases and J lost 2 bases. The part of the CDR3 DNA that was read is TGTGCCAGCAGCGCGAGGGGGACTAGCGCCTACGAG. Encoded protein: CASSARGTSAYE. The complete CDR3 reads CASSARGTSAYEQYF.

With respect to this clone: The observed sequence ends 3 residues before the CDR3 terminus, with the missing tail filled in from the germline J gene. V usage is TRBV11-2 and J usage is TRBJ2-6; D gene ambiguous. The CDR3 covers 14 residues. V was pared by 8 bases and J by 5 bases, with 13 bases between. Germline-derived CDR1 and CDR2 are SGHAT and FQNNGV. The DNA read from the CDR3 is TGTGCCAGCTCTGGGCCCGGTTGGGCCAACGTC. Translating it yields CASSGPGWANV. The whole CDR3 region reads CASSGPGWANVLTF. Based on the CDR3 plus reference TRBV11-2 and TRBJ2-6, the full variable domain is EAGVAQSPRYKIIEKRQSVAFWCNPISGHATLYWYQQILGQGPKLLIQFQNNGVVDDSQLPKDRFSAERLKGVDSTLKIQPAKLEDSAVYLCASSGPGWANVLTFGAGSRLTVL.

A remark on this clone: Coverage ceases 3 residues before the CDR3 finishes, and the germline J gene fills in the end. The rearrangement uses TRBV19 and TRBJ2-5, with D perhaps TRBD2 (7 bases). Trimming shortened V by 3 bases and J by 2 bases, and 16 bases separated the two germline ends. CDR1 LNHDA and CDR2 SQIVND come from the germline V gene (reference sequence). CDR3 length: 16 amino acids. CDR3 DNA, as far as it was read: TGTGCCAGTAGTATTTCAGGAGGGGGAGGGCAAGAGACC. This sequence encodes CASSISGGGGQET. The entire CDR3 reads CASSISGGGGQETQYF.

This CDR3 is CASSIKTLNTEAFF. The covered CDR3 bases are TGTGCCAGTAGTATCAAGACACTGAACACTGAA. The chain joins TRBV19 to TRBJ1-1, with D uncertain. Read sequence stops 3 residues before the CDR3 end, and the germline J gene provides the missing end. The V gene's germline CDR1 is LNHDA and CDR2 SQIVND (reference sequence). The ends were cut back, 3 bases at V and 0 bases at J, with 8 bases in the middle. The CDR3 runs to 14 residues.

The CDR3 protein is CSALGLRGAGTDTQYF. The covered CDR3 bases are TGCAGTGCTCTAGGCTTGCGGGGGGCCGGCACAGATACG. The chain combines TRBV20-1 with TRBJ2-3; 8 positions match TRBD2. The DNA ends 3 residues before the CDR3 does, and the rest of the CDR3 is filled in from the germline J gene. Germline CDR1 DFQATT, CDR2 SNEGSKA (reference sequence). V dropped 5 bases and J dropped 1; count of bases not matched to a gene: 11. The CDR3 covers 16 residues.

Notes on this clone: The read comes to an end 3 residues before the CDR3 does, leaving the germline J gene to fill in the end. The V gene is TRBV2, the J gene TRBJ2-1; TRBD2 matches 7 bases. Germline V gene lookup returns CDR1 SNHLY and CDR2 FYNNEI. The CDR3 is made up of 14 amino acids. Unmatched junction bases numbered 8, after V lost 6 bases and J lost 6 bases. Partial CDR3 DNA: TGTGCCAGCAGAACTAGCGAATCGGCCAATGAG. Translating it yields CASRTSESANE. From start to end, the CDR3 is CASRTSESANEQFF.

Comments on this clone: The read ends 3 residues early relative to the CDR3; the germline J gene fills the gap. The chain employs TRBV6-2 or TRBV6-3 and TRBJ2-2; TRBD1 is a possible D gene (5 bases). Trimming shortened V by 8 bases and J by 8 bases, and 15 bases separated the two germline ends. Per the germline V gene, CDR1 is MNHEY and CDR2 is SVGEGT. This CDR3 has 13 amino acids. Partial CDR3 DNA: TGTGCCAGCGAATGGGGCCTTGCAGGGGAG. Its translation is CASEWGLAGE. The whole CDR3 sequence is CASEWGLAGELFF.

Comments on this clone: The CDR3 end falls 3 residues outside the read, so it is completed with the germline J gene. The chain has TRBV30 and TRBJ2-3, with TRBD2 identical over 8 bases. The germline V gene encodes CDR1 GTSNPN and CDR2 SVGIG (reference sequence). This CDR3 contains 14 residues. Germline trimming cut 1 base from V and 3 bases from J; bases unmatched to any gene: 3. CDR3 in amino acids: CAWSGLAGTDTQYF. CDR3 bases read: TGTGCCTGGAGTGGGCTAGCGGGTACAGATACG.

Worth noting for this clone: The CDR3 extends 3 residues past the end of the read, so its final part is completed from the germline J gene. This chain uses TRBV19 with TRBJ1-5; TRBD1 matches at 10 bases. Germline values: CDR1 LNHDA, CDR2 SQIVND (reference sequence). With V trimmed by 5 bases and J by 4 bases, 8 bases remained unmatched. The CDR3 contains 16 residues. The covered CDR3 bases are TGTGCCAGTAGTCCAAAAGACAGGGGGCAGAATCAGCCC. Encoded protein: CASSPKDRGQNQP. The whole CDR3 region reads CASSPKDRGQNQPQHF.

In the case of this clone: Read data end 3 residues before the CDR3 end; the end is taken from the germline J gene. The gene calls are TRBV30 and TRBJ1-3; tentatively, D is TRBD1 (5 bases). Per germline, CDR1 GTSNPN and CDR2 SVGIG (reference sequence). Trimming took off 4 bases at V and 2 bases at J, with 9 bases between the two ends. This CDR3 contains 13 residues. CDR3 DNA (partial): TGTGCCTGGAAGGCGGGGGCTGGAAACACC. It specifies CAWKAGAGNT. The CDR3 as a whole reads CAWKAGAGNTIYF.

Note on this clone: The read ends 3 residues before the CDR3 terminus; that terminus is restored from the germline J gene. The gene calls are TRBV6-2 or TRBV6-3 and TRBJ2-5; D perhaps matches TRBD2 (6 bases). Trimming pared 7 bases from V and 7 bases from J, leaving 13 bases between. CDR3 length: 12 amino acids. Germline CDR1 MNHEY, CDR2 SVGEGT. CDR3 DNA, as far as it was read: TGTGCCAGCATGGTCGGGCGGGGGACC. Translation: CASMVGRGT. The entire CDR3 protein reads CASMVGRGTQYF.

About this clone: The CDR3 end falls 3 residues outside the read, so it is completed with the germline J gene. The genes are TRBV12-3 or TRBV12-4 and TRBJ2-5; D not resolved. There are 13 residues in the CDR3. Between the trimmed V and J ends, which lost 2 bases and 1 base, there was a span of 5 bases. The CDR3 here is CASSLKLQETQYF. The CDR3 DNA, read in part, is TGTGCCAGCAGTTTAAAGCTCCAAGAGACC.

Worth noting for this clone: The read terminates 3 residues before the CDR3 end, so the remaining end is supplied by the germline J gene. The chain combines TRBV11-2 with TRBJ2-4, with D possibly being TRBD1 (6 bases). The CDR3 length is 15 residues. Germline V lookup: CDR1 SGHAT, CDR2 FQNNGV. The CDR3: CASSLVRRGNQPQYF. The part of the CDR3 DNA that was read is TGTGCCAGCAGCTTAGTCCGCAGGGGTAATCAGCCT.